Listed below are T cell receptor beta chains from one sample, sequenced in a study of control samples from healthy donors and cancer patients. Clones were sequenced by immunoSEQ multiplex PCR, and TCRdb holds only the in-frame ones, with some missing. This table holds roughly 88,000 clones, 90% to 95% found once. The sample taken for sequencing was blood. The receptors here all came from a man in his forties or fifties in good health. Each CDR3 is given with its conserved first and last residue. D genes are given only for firm matches. A clone size is listed for some rows: how often the clone was seen (once, few, many), or a class if it is expanded.

j_call d_call clone_size v_call cdr3_nt cdr3_aa
TRBJ2-1 TRBD1 - TRBV19 TGTGCCACCCGACAGGGGGTTGGCAATGAGCAGTTCTTC CATRQGVGNEQFF
TRBJ1-2 - few TRBV4-1 TGCGCCAGCCTTTTAAGAGCGGGGGGGAACTATGGCTACACCTTC CASLLRAGGNYGYTF
TRBJ1-2 - - TRBV6-6 TGTGCCAGCACAATGACACAGTCAGATGGCTACACCTTC CASTMTQSDGYTF
TRBJ2-2 - - TRBV6-5 TGTGCCAGCAGTCCTCAGAGGAACACCGGGGAGCTGTTTTTT CASSPQRNTGELFF
TRBJ2-1 TRBD1 - TRBV7-8 TGTGCCAGCAGCTTTGGGACAGCTTTCGGTGAGCAGTTCTTC CASSFGTAFGEQFF
TRBJ1-4 - - TRBV11-2 TGTGCCAGCAGCTTAGATGGTCAGGAGGGGGAAAAACTGTTTTTT CASSLDGQEGEKLFF
TRBJ1-1 TRBD1 - TRBV29-1 TGCAGCGTTACTAAGACAGGGTCCACTGAAGCTTTCTTT CSVTKTGSTEAFF
TRBJ2-3 TRBD2 - TRBV10-1 TGCGCCAGCAGTGAGTCGAAGACTAGCGCGCGTCCAGATACGCAGTATTTT CASSESKTSARPDTQYF
TRBJ1-5 - - TRBV30 TGTGCCTGGAGTCCCAAACGCGGAGTACAGCCCCAGCATTTT CAWSPKRGVQPQHF
TRBJ1-1 - - TRBV20-1 TGCAGTGCTGATAGTCAGGGCAAAGCTTTCTTT CSADSQGKAFF
TRBJ2-5 - - TRBV7-2 TGTGCCAGCAGCTTAGTCGGAGTCCTCCAAGAGACCCAGTACTTC CASSLVGVLQETQYF
TRBJ1-2 - - TRBV7-8 TGTGCCAGCAGCTTAGCGGGGTATCAGGGGCACTATGGCTACACCTTC CASSLAGYQGHYGYTF
TRBJ2-3 TRBD2 - TRBV6-5 TGTGCCAGCAGTTACTCCGGACTAGCGGGCACAGATACGCAGTATTTT CASSYSGLAGTDTQYF
TRBJ2-5 - - TRBV5-1 TGCGCCAGCAGCTCCCATGATCGAGAGACCCAGTACTTC CASSSHDRETQYF
TRBJ1-3 TRBD1 - TRBV3-1/TRBV3-2 TGTGCCATCGGACAGGGTGGCGGCACCATATATTTT CAIGQGGGTIYF
TRBJ2-5 TRBD2 - TRBV7-2 TGTGCCAGCAGCGGGCGGGGGGTGAGGGAGACCCAGTACTTC CASSGRGVRETQYF
TRBJ1-5 - - TRBV27 TGTGCCAGCAGAGATTATGATCAGCCCCAGCATTTT CASRDYDQPQHF
TRBJ2-1 - - TRBV11-1 TGTGCCAGCAGCTTAGTCTACCAGGGGAATGAGCAGTTCTTC CASSLVYQGNEQFF
TRBJ1-5 - - TRBV18 TGTGCCAGCTCACTCACAGGGAGAGCGACTAGTCATCAGCCCCAGCATTTT CASSLTGRATSHQPQHF